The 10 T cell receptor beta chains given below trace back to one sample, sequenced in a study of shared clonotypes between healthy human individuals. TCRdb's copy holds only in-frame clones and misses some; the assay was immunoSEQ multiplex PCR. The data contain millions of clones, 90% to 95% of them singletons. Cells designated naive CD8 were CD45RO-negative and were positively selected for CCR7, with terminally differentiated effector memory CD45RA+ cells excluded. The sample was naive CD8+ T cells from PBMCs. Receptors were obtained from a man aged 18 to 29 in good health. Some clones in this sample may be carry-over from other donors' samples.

For the CDR3, the DNA is TGTGCCAGCAGCCCGCGATCAAGGGGGCGGAGGGAGCAGTACTTC. Amino acid sequence: CASSPRSRGRREQYF. The chain links TRBV5-6 to TRBJ2-7; 7 bases agree with TRBD1. The CDR3 runs 15 residues. Germline V lookup: CDR1 SGHDT, CDR2 YYEEEE. V shed 4 bases and J 7 bases; nucleotides not matched to a gene: 14.

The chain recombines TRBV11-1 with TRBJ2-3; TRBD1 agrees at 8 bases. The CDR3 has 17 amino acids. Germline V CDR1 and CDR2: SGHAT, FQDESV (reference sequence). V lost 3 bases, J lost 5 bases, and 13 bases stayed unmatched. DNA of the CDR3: TGTGCCAGCAGCTTGTACTACTTGGACAGGGAGAGAGATACGCAGTATTTT. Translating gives CASSLYYLDRERDTQYF.

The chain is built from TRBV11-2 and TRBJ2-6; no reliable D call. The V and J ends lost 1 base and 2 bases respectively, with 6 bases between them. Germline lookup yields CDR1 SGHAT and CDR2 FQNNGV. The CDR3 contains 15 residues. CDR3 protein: CASSLAAAGANVLTF. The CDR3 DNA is TGTGCCAGCAGCTTAGCGGCGGCTGGGGCCAACGTCCTGACTTTC.

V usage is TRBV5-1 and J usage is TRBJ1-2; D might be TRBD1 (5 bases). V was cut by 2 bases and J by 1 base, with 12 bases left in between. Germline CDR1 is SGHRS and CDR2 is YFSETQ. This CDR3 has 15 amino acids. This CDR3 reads CASSFRGTDNYGYTF. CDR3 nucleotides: TGCGCCAGCAGCTTCCGCGGGACGGATAACTATGGCTACACCTTC.

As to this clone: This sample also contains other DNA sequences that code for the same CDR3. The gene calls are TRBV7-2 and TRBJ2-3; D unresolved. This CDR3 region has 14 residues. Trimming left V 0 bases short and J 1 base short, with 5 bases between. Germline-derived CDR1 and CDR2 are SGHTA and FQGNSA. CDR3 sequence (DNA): TGTGCCAGCAGCTTAGCTGGGGGCACAGATACGCAGTATTTT. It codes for CASSLAGGTDTQYF.

CDR3 DNA sequence: TGCGCCAGCAGCCAATCCCCGGGACTCCCTTCCCGCGAGCAGTACTTC. As protein: CASSQSPGLPSREQYF. This chain joins TRBV4-3 and TRBJ2-7; D might be TRBD2 (6 bases). There are 16 residues in the CDR3. Trimming shortened V by 2 bases and J by 6 bases, and 20 bases separated the two germline ends. Per the germline V gene, CDR1 is LGHNA and CDR2 is YSLEER.

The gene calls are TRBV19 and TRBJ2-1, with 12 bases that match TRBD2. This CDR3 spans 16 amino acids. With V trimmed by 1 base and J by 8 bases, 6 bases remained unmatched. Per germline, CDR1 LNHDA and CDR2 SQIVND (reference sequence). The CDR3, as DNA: TGTGCCAGTAGTATAGGCTTCCGGACTAGCGGGGATGAGCAGTTCTTC. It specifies CASSIGFRTSGDEQFF.

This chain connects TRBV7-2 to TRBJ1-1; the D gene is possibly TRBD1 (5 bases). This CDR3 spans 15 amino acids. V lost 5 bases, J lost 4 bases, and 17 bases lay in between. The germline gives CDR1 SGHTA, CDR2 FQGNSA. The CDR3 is CASSPTGVGGTEAFF. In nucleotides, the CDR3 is TGTGCCAGCAGCCCGACCGGCGTTGGGGGCACTGAAGCTTTCTTT. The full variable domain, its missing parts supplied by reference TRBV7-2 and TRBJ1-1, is GAGVSQSPSNKVTEKGKDVELRCDPISGHTALYWYRQSLGQGLEFLIYFQGNSAPDKSGLPSDRFSAERTGGSVSTLTIQRTQQEDSAVYLCASSPTGVGGTEAFFGQGTRLTVV.

CDR3 in amino acids: CATSSVDTGELFF. In DNA, the CDR3 is TGTGCAACGTCTAGTGTGGACACCGGGGAGCTGTTTTTT. The chain combines TRBV28 with TRBJ2-2, with D unclear. This CDR3 region has 13 residues. The germline V gene has CDR1 MDHEN and CDR2 SYDVKM.

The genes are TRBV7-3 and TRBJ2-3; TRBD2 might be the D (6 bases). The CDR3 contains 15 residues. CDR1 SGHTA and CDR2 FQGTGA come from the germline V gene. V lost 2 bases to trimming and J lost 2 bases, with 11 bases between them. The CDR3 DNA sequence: TGTGCCAGCAGCTTACTACCGGGAGACACAGATACGCAGTATTTT. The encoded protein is CASSLLPGDTDTQYF.